A single sample gave rise to the 27 T cell receptor beta chains below, sequenced in a study of cytomegalovirus exposure and HLA in healthy donors. In the PCR, 60 Vbeta and 13 Jbeta primers were used. Generated by immunoSEQ multiplex PCR, the TCRdb table keeps only in-frame clones and is missing some. The table shows approximately 100,000 clones, with about a tenth occurring only once. Sequences were obtained from PBMCs. These receptors were collected from a man aged 45-60 years in good health and CMV-seropositive.

The chain employs TRBV6-5 and TRBJ2-7; D might be TRBD2 (6 bases). The CDR3 extends over 14 amino acids. Germline V gives CDR1 MNHEY, CDR2 SVGAGI. V was shortened by 2 bases and J by 7 bases, with 15 bases between the two germline ends. CDR3 sequence: CASSYAGSALEQYF. DNA of the CDR3: TGTGCCAGCAGTTACGCCGGGAGCGCTTTAGAGCAGTACTTC.

This clone came up a few times. The V gene is TRBV19, the J gene TRBJ2-1, with 9 bases that match TRBD2. V lost 7 bases and J lost 2; bases outside the gene matches: 3. Looked up from germline, CDR1 is LNHDA and CDR2 is SQIVND (reference sequence). This CDR3 region has 14 residues. The CDR3 sequence is CASIGGRAYNEQFF. CDR3 DNA: TGTGCCAGTATCGGCGGGAGGGCCTACAATGAGCAGTTCTTC.

This clone was counted between two and nine times. The rearrangement joins TRBV4-1 to TRBJ1-2; the match to TRBD1 covers 7 bases. This CDR3 has 15 residues. The V segment lost 5 bases and the J segment 7 bases; nucleotides outside the gene matches: 13. Germline V gene lookup returns CDR1 MGHRA and CDR2 YSYEKL. The CDR3 protein is CASSKGAGGPFGYTF. In DNA, the CDR3 is TGCGCCAGCAGCAAGGGGGCCGGGGGCCCCTTTGGCTACACCTTC.

This rearrangement joins TRBV7-2 to TRBJ2-7; a weak D match, TRBD1 (6 bases). The V end lost 0 bases, the J end lost 6 bases, and 15 bases lay between the germline ends. The CDR3 has 15 residues. Germline V gene sequence: CDR1 SGHTA, CDR2 FQGNSA. CDR3: CASSLATGWGSEQYF. CDR3 coding DNA: TGTGCCAGCAGCTTAGCAACAGGGTGGGGATCCGAGCAGTACTTC. The full variable domain, completed using reference TRBV7-2 and TRBJ2-7, is GAGVSQSPSNKVTEKGKDVELRCDPISGHTALYWYRQSLGQGLEFLIYFQGNSAPDKSGLPSDRFSAERTGGSVSTLTIQRTQQEDSAVYLCASSLATGWGSEQYFGPGTRLTVT.

This clone has only a few counts. This chain links TRBV29-1 with TRBJ2-1; 9 bases agree with TRBD2. The J segment lost 5 bases and the V segment lost 7 bases, leaving 21 bases of the junction unmatched. The CDR3 loop spans 18 amino acids. In germline, CDR1 is SQVTM, CDR2 ANQGSEA. DNA for the CDR3: TGCAGCGCCCTTGCTGTGGTTGGAGCGGGAGGCCCAAACAATGAGCAGTTCTTC. Residues: CSALAVVGAGGPNNEQFF.

This clone was detected a few times. This chain links TRBV6-5 with TRBJ2-5; D perhaps matches TRBD2 (5 bases). Germline CDR1 and CDR2: MNHEY and SVGAGI. The CDR3 sequence is 15 residues long. V gave up 1 base and J gave up 1 base, with 10 bases separating them. The DNA of the CDR3 is TGTGCCAGCAGTTACTTTCGGGGTGGCCAAGAGACCCAGTACTTC. This encodes CASSYFRGGQETQYF.

This clone turned up a few times. This sequence joins TRBV6-4 and TRBJ1-1, with D maybe TRBD1 (6 bases). V dropped 6 bases and J dropped 1 base, with 9 bases sitting between them. This CDR3 has 13 amino acids. Germline CDR1 MRHNA, CDR2 SNTAGT. Here the CDR3 reads CASRRGQNTEAFF. The CDR3 coding sequence is TGTGCCAGCAGACGGGGACAGAACACTGAAGCTTTCTTT.

The rearrangement links TRBV12-5 to TRBJ2-5; 15 nucleotides agree with TRBD2. This CDR3 region has 16 residues. V was clipped by 6 bases and J by 5 bases; unmatched bases: 7. Germline CDR1 and CDR2: LGHNT and FRNRAP. The CDR3 region has the DNA TGTGCTAGTGGCCTGGGACTAGCGGGAGGAGGGGAGACCCAGTACTTC. Translating it yields CASGLGLAGGGETQYF. The full variable domain, its missing parts supplied by reference TRBV12-5 and TRBJ2-5, is DARVTQTPRHKVTEMGQEVTMRCQPILGHNTVFWYRQTMMQGLELLAYFRNRAPLDDSGMPKDRFSAEMPDATLATLKIQPSEPRDSAVYFCASGLGLAGGGETQYFGPGTRLLVL.

This clone occurred a few times. The rearrangement joins TRBV4-3 to TRBJ2-3; 13 positions match TRBD2. The ends lost 0 bases at V and 1 base at J; junction bases unmatched: 10. The CDR3 consists of 20 residues. Per germline, CDR1 LGHNA and CDR2 YSLEER. CDR3 loop: CASSQEPGLAGRDGTDTQYF. CDR3 coding DNA: TGCGCCAGCAGCCAAGAGCCGGGACTAGCGGGACGGGATGGCACAGATACGCAGTATTTT.

This clone turned up a few times. This chain connects TRBV6-5 to TRBJ2-1; 10 bases map to TRBD1. The junction had 2 bases not matched to a gene; V was cut back by 8 bases and J by 7 bases. This CDR3 comprises 12 residues. Germline V gives CDR1 MNHEY, CDR2 SVGAGI. CDR3 DNA sequence: TGTGCCAGCCGGACAGGGGGAAATGAGCAGTTCTTC. Translation gives CASRTGGNEQFF.

The sample holds a few counts of this clone. V usage is TRBV30 and J usage is TRBJ1-2; no clear D gene. The germline gives CDR1 GTSNPN, CDR2 SVGIG (reference sequence). CDR3 length: 10 residues. Trimming pared 1 base from V and 9 bases from J, leaving 6 bases between. The CDR3 DNA reads TGTGCCTGGAGTGATCTCCGCTACACCTTC. Translated, it gives CAWSDLRYTF. Full variable domain (remainder filled in from reference TRBV30 and TRBJ1-2): SQTIHQWPATLVQPVGSPLSLECTVEGTSNPNLYWYRQAAGRGLQLLFYSVGIGQISSEVPQNLSASRPQDRQFILSSKKLLLSDSGFYLCAWSDLRYTFGSGTRLTVV.

This clone was picked up a small number of times. The chain joins TRBV4-1 to TRBJ2-5; D is possibly TRBD2 (5 bases). Germline V gene lookup returns CDR1 MGHRA and CDR2 YSYEKL. The CDR3 loop spans 13 amino acids. The V end was cut by 1 base, the J end by 5 bases, with 8 bases between. CDR3 nucleotides: TGCGCCAGCAGCCAAGGACCGGGGGAGACCCAGTACTTC. This sequence encodes CASSQGPGETQYF.

This clone has a handful of counts. CDR3 nucleotide sequence: TGTGCCAGCTCACCAACACAGGGCTCTGGAAACACCATATATTTT. Protein: CASSPTQGSGNTIYF. The V and J genes are TRBV18 and TRBJ1-3, with a weak D call TRBD1 (6 bases). The germline V gene has CDR1 KGHSH and CDR2 LQKENI. Trimming took off 2 bases at V and 0 bases at J, with 8 bases between the two ends. The CDR3 totals 15 residues.

The chain couples TRBV7-3 to TRBJ2-7, with D uncertain. The CDR3 is 13 residues long. CDR1 is SGHTA and CDR2 is FQGTGA in the germline V gene. V was pared by 2 bases and J by 3 bases, with 8 bases between. Here the CDR3 reads CASSLERSYEQYF. CDR3 coding DNA: TGTGCCAGCAGCTTAGAGAGGAGCTACGAGCAGTACTTC.

This clone was detected only a few times. The chain joins TRBV7-9 to TRBJ1-3; TRBD1 matches at 11 bases. The germline V gene encodes CDR1 SEHNR and CDR2 FQNEAQ (reference sequence). CDR3 size: 15 residues. Unmatched junction bases numbered 1, after V lost 5 bases and J lost 1 base. DNA for the CDR3: TGTGCCAGCAGCCGGGACAGGGGGTCTGGAAACACCATATATTTT. Translated: CASSRDRGSGNTIYF.

The rearrangement uses TRBV4-2 and TRBJ2-5; the match to TRBD2 covers 8 bases. The CDR3 loop spans 14 amino acids. The V gene end was trimmed by 3 bases and the J gene end by 0 bases; junction bases not matched to a gene: 0. Germline V gives CDR1 LGHNA, CDR2 YNFKEQ. In DNA form, the CDR3 reads TGTGCCAGCAGCCATAGCGGGAACCAAGAGACCCAGTACTTC. Its protein is CASSHSGNQETQYF.

The rearrangement joins TRBV6-5 to TRBJ1-1; D may be TRBD1 (6 bases). Trimming removed 5 bases at V and 5 bases at J, with 18 bases between. The CDR3 loop spans 15 amino acids. CDR1 and CDR2 (germline): MNHEY, SVGAGI. The CDR3 reads CASSNPQGYGTEAFF. The CDR3 coding sequence is TGTGCCAGCAGTAACCCTCAGGGGTACGGGACTGAAGCTTTCTTT.

V is TRBV28 and J is TRBJ2-7; 7 bases agree with TRBD1. The V and J ends lost 6 bases and 2 bases, in that order; junction bases with no gene match: 25. The germline gives CDR1 MDHEN, CDR2 SYDVKM. The CDR3 spans 20 residues. The CDR3 region has the DNA TGTGCCAGCAGAATCCAGCAGGGACAGAAAGGGAATAAGGACCCCTACGAGCAGTACTTC. The encoded protein is CASRIQQGQKGNKDPYEQYF. Variable domain in full (rest from reference TRBV28 and TRBJ2-7): DVKVTQSSRYLVKRTGEKVFLECVQDMDHENMFWYRQDPGLGLRLIYFSYDVKMKEKGDIPEGYSVSREKKERFSLILESASTNQTSMYLCASRIQQGQKGNKDPYEQYFGPGTRLTVT.

This chain connects TRBV5-1 to TRBJ1-1, with TRBD1 as a possible D gene (6 bases). The CDR3 contains 14 residues. The V gene lost 5 bases and the J gene lost 1 base, with 12 bases spanning the gap. Germline V lookup: CDR1 SGHRS, CDR2 YFSETQ. This CDR3 reads CASRSRTANTEAFF. The CDR3 DNA is TGCGCCAGCAGATCGCGGACAGCGAACACTGAAGCTTTCTTT.

There are a few counts of this clone. V is TRBV19 and J is TRBJ1-4; TRBD1 agrees at 10 bases. CDR1 is LNHDA, CDR2 SQIVND, per germline (reference sequence). Trimming removed 6 bases from V and 7 bases from J; junction bases left unmatched: 5. This CDR3 spans 14 amino acids. CDR3 bases: TGTGCCAGTAGCCGGGACAGGGGTACTGAAAAACTGTTTTTT. Amino acids: CASSRDRGTEKLFF.

This chain joins TRBV4-1 and TRBJ2-7; no clear D. V was cut by 1 base and J by 3 bases, with 10 bases left in between. This CDR3 is built from 14 residues. Germline V lookup: CDR1 MGHRA, CDR2 YSYEKL. The CDR3: CASSQVQNNYEQYF. CDR3 nucleotide sequence: TGCGCCAGCAGCCAAGTACAGAATAACTACGAGCAGTACTTC.

This chain links TRBV9 with TRBJ1-1; TRBD1 might be the D (5 bases). The CDR3 spans 14 residues. Trimming removed 5 bases from V and 1 base from J, with 12 bases in between. CDR1 is SGDLS and CDR2 is YYNGEE in the germline V gene. The chain's CDR3 is CASSRLGQNTEAFF. CDR3 nucleotide sequence: TGTGCCAGCAGTCGACTTGGACAGAACACTGAAGCTTTCTTT.

The chain recombines TRBV7-6 with TRBJ2-1, with 9 bases identical to TRBD2. With V trimmed by 0 bases and J by 8 bases, 5 bases remained unmatched. The CDR3 extends over 15 amino acids. Germline CDR1 and CDR2: SGHVS and FNYEAQ. The CDR3 DNA follows: TGTGCCAGCAGCTTAGCCGCGGGAGGGTTCGATGAGCAGTTCTTC. Residues: CASSLAAGGFDEQFF.

The chain employs TRBV27 and TRBJ2-7, with TRBD1 matching 8 bases. Germline loops: CDR1 MNHEY, CDR2 SMNVEV (reference sequence). Trimming took 6 bases from V and 7 from J; bases not matched to a gene: 8. This CDR3 comprises 13 residues. The CDR3 coding sequence is TGTGCCAGCAGCCTTTTGACAGGGGAAGAGCAGTACTTC. Protein product: CASSLLTGEEQYF.

This clone showed up just a few times. This chain connects TRBV7-2 to TRBJ2-7; 11 positions agree with TRBD1. The CDR3 runs to 15 residues. V dropped 5 bases and J dropped 3; count of bases not matched to a gene: 6. The germline gives CDR1 SGHTA, CDR2 FQGNSA. The CDR3 DNA sequence: TGTGCCAGCAGCCCTCGGGACAGGGGGGTCTACGAGCAGTACTTC. Translated: CASSPRDRGVYEQYF.

The rearrangement links TRBV30 to TRBJ1-1; 7 positions agree with TRBD1. From germline, CDR1 is GTSNPN and CDR2 SVGIG (reference sequence). V lost 0 bases to trimming and J lost 5 bases; unmatched junction nucleotides: 9. The CDR3 contains 15 residues. CDR3 sequence: CAWSVSRQGVTEAFF. The CDR3 DNA follows: TGTGCCTGGAGTGTAAGCCGCCAGGGGGTAACTGAAGCTTTCTTT.

This chain links TRBV9 with TRBJ2-3, with D perhaps matching TRBD1 (5 bases). This CDR3 region has 16 residues. Germline CDR1 is SGDLS and CDR2 is YYNGEE. The V and J ends lost 0 bases and 0 bases respectively, with 11 bases between them. CDR3 protein: CASSVGRGFSTDTQYF. The CDR3 DNA reads as TGTGCCAGCAGCGTAGGTAGGGGTTTCAGCACAGATACGCAGTATTTT.